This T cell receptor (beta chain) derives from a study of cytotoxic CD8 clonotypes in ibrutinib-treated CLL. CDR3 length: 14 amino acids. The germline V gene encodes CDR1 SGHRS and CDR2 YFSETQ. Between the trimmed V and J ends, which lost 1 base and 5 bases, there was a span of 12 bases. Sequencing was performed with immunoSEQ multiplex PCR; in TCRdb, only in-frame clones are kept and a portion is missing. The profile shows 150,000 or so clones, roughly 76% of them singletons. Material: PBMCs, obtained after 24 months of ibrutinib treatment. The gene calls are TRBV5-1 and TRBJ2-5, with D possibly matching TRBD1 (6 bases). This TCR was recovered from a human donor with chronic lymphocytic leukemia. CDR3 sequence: CASSLYDRTETQYF. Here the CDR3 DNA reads TGCGCCAGCAGCTTGTACGACAGGACGGAGACCCAGTACTTC.